This TCR beta chain was found in a study of blood T cells in healthy people across ages. A second PCR of roughly 7 to 11 cycles used a sample-barcoded 5' primer and a J-beta primer mix. Each CDR3 protein gets one entry after TCRdb re-called the 5' RACE reads with MiXCR. The sample includes around 1,000,000 distinct CDR3 sequences, 20% to 25% of them seen just once. This clonotype was recorded at least ten times. Per the germline V gene, CDR1 is MNHEY and CDR2 is SVGAGI. The CDR3 extends over 15 amino acids. The V end was cut by 2 bases, the J end by 1 base, with 12 bases between. The same data also went into a second study, on T cells of mothers and their children.

V and J are TRBV6-5 and TRBJ2-7; maybe TRBD1 (7 bases). The sample taken for sequencing was blood. This TCR was recovered from a girl aged 2-10 years in good health. The CDR3 sequence is CASSYGQGGSYEQYF. CDR3 in DNA: TGTGCCAGCAGTTACGGGCAGGGGGGTTCCTACGAGCAGTACTTC.